Each of the 15 T cell receptor beta chains below was sequenced from the same sample in a study of T cell responses to AZD1222 COVID-19 vaccine (dated by TCRdb to the early 2020s). Taken with the paper, the label for time point translates to: about 28 days (+/-7) after the second vaccine dose. Library generation was performed with the immunoSEQ multiplex PCR assay. The clones in this table, taken by TCRdb from immuneACCESS, are in-frame only. Not every clone is retained; where verified, under half of the shortfall comes from an unresolved V gene, and the cause of the rest is unknown. The sample includes 130,000 to 150,000 clones, with approximately 90% observed a single time. The ten largest clones add up to less than 2.5% of the sample. The specimen was peripheral blood, collected 28 days after the second AZD1222 dose. These receptor sequences come from an adult who received the AZD1222 COVID-19 vaccine.

The chain uses TRBV6-4 and TRBJ2-6, with D perhaps matching TRBD1 (6 bases). Germline V gives CDR1 MRHNA, CDR2 SNTAGT. The CDR3 is 16 amino acids. Trimming removed 7 bases at V and 0 bases at J, with 13 bases between. CDR3 sequence reads: CASTPQGNSGANVLTF. The CDR3, as DNA: TGTGCCAGCACCCCACAGGGAAACTCTGGGGCCAACGTCCTGACTTTC.

The chain employs TRBV7-8 and TRBJ2-1; unclear D gene. V lost 5 bases and J 2 bases, leaving 7 bases between the germline ends. The CDR3 is 13 residues long. CDR1 and CDR2 (germline): SGHVS, FQNEAQ. DNA for the CDR3: TGTGCCAGCAGCCGCCAAGCCTACAATGAGCAGTTCTTC. Translation gives CASSRQAYNEQFF.

Regarding this clone: Other DNA sequences of this sample code for an identical CDR3. The chain carries TRBV4-1 and TRBJ1-1, with D maybe TRBD1 (5 bases). Germline lookup yields CDR1 MGHRA and CDR2 YSYEKL. V was cut by 4 bases and J by 0 bases, with 9 bases left in between. The CDR3 sequence is 14 residues long. The CDR3: CASSRGRLNTEAFF. The CDR3 DNA reads as TGCGCCAGCAGCCGGGGCCGGCTGAACACTGAAGCTTTCTTT.

This clone was seen once. CDR3 nucleotides: TGTGCCAGCAGTGAGTCGGGGCCGGGACTCAGAGAGACCCAGTACTTC. It yields the protein CASSESGPGLRETQYF. The V gene is TRBV6-1, the J gene TRBJ2-5; a weak D match, TRBD2 (6 bases). Trimming pared 3 bases from V and 4 bases from J, leaving 18 bases between. Germline assignment: CDR1 MNHNS and CDR2 SASEGT. The CDR3 is 16 residues long.

The chain links TRBV5-1 to TRBJ2-7; TRBD1 aligns across 8 bases. The V gene end was trimmed by 4 bases and the J gene end by 2 bases; junction bases not matched to a gene: 8. Germline V gene data show CDR1 as SGHRS and CDR2 as YFSETQ. The CDR3 runs 15 residues. The CDR3 DNA reads TGCGCCAGCAGCGTGCAGGGGGCAGAGGCCTACGAGCAGTACTTC. This codes for CASSVQGAEAYEQYF. Together with reference TRBV5-1 and TRBJ2-7, the CDR3 gives the full variable domain: KAGVTQTPRYLIKTRGQQVTLSCSPISGHRSVSWYQQTPGQGLQFLFEYFSETQRNKGNFPGRFSGRQFSNSRSEMNVSTLELGDSALYLCASSVQGAEAYEQYFGPGTRLTVT.

The J gene is TRBJ2-5, the V gene TRBV3-1 (or the pseudogene TRBV3-2); 7 bases align to TRBD1. V shed 4 bases, J shed 5 bases, and the junction held 7 bases outside the gene matches. Germline assignment: CDR1 LGHDT and CDR2 YNNKEL (reference sequence). The CDR3 runs to 14 residues. The CDR3 DNA reads TGTGCCAGCAGCCGACAGGGCCCCTGGGAGACCCAGTACTTC. Its protein product is CASSRQGPWETQYF.

The rearrangement uses TRBV6-2 or TRBV6-3 and TRBJ2-1; D is undetermined. The V gene's germline CDR1 is MNHEY and CDR2 SVGEGT. This CDR3 contains 12 residues. Deletions cut 4 bases from V and 7 bases from J, with 8 bases between. The CDR3 DNA reads TGTGCCAGCAGTTTCGGATCTAATGAGCAGTTCTTC. Its protein product is CASSFGSNEQFF.

V gene TRBV19 combines with J gene TRBJ1-2; D is unresolved. The length of the CDR3 is 12 residues. Germline CDR1 is LNHDA and CDR2 is SQIVND (reference sequence). Between the trimmed V and J ends, which lost 7 bases and 11 bases, there was a span of 17 bases. In nucleotides, the CDR3 is TGTGCCAGTACGCAAGACTTAATGAGGTACACCTTC. Translated, it gives CASTQDLMRYTF.

V usage is TRBV6-1 and J usage is TRBJ2-1; no reliable D call. Trimming left V 3 bases short and J 3 bases short, with 6 bases between. Germline V gene data show CDR1 as MNHNS and CDR2 as SASEGT. The CDR3 has 13 residues. The DNA for the CDR3 is TGTGCCAGCAGTGAGACTTACTACAATGAGCAGTTCTTC. Translated, it gives CASSETYYNEQFF.

The V call is TRBV6-2 or TRBV6-3, the J call TRBJ1-5; 10 nucleotides agree with TRBD1. The CDR3 totals 16 residues. After removal of 2 bases from V and 5 bases from J, the junction contained 6 bases not matched to a gene. Per the germline V gene, CDR1 is MNHEY and CDR2 is SVGEGT. The CDR3 nucleotides read TGTGCCAGCAGTTACGATGGGACAGGGGATCATCAGCCCCAGCATTTT. It codes for CASSYDGTGDHQPQHF.

The chain combines TRBV6-1 with TRBJ1-1; TRBD1 is a possible D gene (5 bases). V lost 1 base, J lost 10 bases, and 19 bases lay in between. The CDR3 is 15 amino acids. Germline V lookup: CDR1 MNHNS, CDR2 SASEGT. This CDR3 reads CASSEDFSFPGLAFF. In nucleotides, the CDR3 is TGTGCCAGCAGTGAAGATTTCAGTTTCCCAGGGCTAGCTTTCTTT.

This rearrangement joins TRBV5-4 to TRBJ1-2; D gene uncertain. V lost 4 bases and J lost 2, with 6 bases in between. Germline CDR1 is SGHNT and CDR2 is YYREEE (reference sequence). The CDR3 consists of 12 residues. Here the CDR3 reads CASSPGNYGYTF. For the CDR3, the DNA is TGTGCCAGCAGCCCCGGGAACTATGGCTACACCTTC.

The J gene is TRBJ1-1, the V gene TRBV5-6; D is unresolved. The CDR3 is 14 amino acids. CDR1 and CDR2 from the germline V gene are SGHDT and YYEEEE. Trimming took off 1 base at V and 1 base at J, with 8 bases between the two ends. The CDR3 DNA reads as TGTGCCAGCAGCTTGTGGAATAGGAACACTGAAGCTTTCTTT. Protein product: CASSLWNRNTEAFF.

The J gene is TRBJ1-6, the V gene TRBV7-8, with D possibly matching TRBD1 (5 bases). Trimming left V 5 bases short and J 5 bases short, with 16 bases between. CDR3 length: 16 amino acids. Germline V gene data show CDR1 as SGHVS and CDR2 as FQNEAQ. This CDR3 is CASSRGGRVDNSPLHF. The CDR3 region has the DNA TGTGCCAGCAGCCGCGGGGGTAGGGTTGATAATTCACCCCTCCACTTT. Full variable domain (remainder filled in from reference TRBV7-8 and TRBJ1-6): GAGVSQSPRYKVAKRGQDVALRCDPISGHVSLFWYQQALGQGPEFLTYFQNEAQLDKSGLPSDRFFAERPEGSVSTLKIQRTQQEDSAVYLCASSRGGRVDNSPLHFGNGTRLTVT.

V is TRBV7-2 and J is TRBJ1-5; no clear D gene. CDR1 and CDR2 from the germline V gene are SGHTA and FQGNSA. The V end was cut by 4 bases, the J end by 7 bases, with 11 bases between. The CDR3 sequence is 13 residues long. The CDR3 DNA sequence: TGTGCCAGCAGCTCGCGAGCACAGCAGCCCCAGCATTTT. Protein sequence: CASSSRAQQPQHF.